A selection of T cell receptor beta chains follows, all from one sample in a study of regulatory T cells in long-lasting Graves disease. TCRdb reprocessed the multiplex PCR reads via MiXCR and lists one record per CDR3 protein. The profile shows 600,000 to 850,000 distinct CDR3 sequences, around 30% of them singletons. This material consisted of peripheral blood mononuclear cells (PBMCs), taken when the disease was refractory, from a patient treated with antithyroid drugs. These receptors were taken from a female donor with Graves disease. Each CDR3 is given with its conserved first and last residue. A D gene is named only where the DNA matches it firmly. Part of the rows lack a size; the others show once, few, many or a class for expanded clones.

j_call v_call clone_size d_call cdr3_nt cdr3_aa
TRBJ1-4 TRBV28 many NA TGTGCCAGCAGTGCCCTCCGGGGTAATTCGGGAAAACTGTTTTTT CASSALRGNSGKLFF
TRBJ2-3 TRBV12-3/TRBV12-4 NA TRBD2 TGTGCCAGCAGTTTAGAGCTAGCGGGAGGGGGCCCCACATTTACGCAGTATTTT CASSLELAGGGPTFTQYF
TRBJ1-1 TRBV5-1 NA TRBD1 TGCGCCAGCAGACAACCGGGACAGGGAGTCCAGTGGACTGAAGCTTTCTTT CASRQPGQGVQWTEAFF
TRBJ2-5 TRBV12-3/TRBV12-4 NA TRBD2 TGTGCCAGCAGTCCCTCTACTAGCGGGATGGAGACCCGGTACTTC CASSPSTSGMETRYF
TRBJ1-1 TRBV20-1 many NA TGCAGTGCTAGCGGGGATAACACTGAAGCTTTCTTT CSASGDNTEAFF
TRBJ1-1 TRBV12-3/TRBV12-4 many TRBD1 TGTGCCAGCAGAGACAACAGGGGCACTGAAGCTTTCTTT CASRDNRGTEAFF
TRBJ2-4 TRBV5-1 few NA TGCGCCAGCAGCCGAGGGGGGGAGGGAGCCAAAAACATTCAGTACTTC CASSRGGEGAKNIQYF
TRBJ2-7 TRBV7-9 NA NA TGTGCCAGCACCCACCCCCAGGGTTTAGAGGAGCAGTACTTC CASTHPQGLEEQYF
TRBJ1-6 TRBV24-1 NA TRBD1 TGTGCCACCAGTGATCCCGACGTACAGGGGTGGATGAATTCACCCCTCCACTTT CATSDPDVQGWMNSPLHF
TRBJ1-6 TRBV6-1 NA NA TGTGCCAGCAGTGACAGGCCTTCCGGGGATTCACCCCTCCACTTT CASSDRPSGDSPLHF
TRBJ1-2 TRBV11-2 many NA TGTGCCAGCAGCCCATATCCAGACGGATTGCCTGGCTACACCTTC CASSPYPDGLPGYTF
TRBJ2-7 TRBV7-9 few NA TGTGCCAGCACTAAAGGGGGGGACGAGCAGTACTTC CASTKGGDEQYF
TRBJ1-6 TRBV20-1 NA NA TGCAGTGCTGGCAGCGAACAACTTAATTCACCCCTCCACTTT CSAGSEQLNSPLHF
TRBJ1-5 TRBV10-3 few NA TGTGCCATCAGGGACGGTGGGGGTCAGCCCCAGCATTTT CAIRDGGGQPQHF
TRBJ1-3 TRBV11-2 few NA TGTGCCAGCAGCCCCCTCTGGGGGACTGGAAACACCATATATTTT CASSPLWGTGNTIYF
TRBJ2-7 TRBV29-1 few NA TGCAGCGTGGGGTTAGCGGAGGAGCAGTACTTC CSVGLAEEQYF
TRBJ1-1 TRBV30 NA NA TGTGCCTGGAACGGGGTGACTGGTGAAGCTTTCTTT CAWNGVTGEAFF
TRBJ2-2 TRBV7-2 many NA TGTGCCAGCAGCATTAGCGGTATGAACACCGGGGAGCTGTTTTTT CASSISGMNTGELFF
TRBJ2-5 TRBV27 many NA TGTGCCAGCAGGTCTAGGGCGAGTACCCAGTACTTC CASRSRASTQYF
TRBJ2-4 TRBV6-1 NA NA TGTGCCAGCAGTGAGAAAAGAGATTTCAAAAACATTCAGTACTTC CASSEKRDFKNIQYF
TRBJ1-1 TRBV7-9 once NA TGTGCCAGCAGCTTAGGGGGTAACTGGAACACTGAAGCTTTCTTT CASSLGGNWNTEAFF
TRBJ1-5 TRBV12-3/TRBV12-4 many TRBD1 TGTGCCAGCAGCCACACAGGGGAGAATCAGCCCCAGCATTTT CASSHTGENQPQHF
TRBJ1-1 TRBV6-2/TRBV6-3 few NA TGTGCCAGCAGTTACTTCGGGGGAGGGAACACTGAAGCTTTCTTT CASSYFGGGNTEAFF
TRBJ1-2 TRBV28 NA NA TGTGCCAGCTCATCAATTGCCACCTCCCTGTCGGGCCCCTATGGCTACACCTTC CASSSIATSLSGPYGYTF
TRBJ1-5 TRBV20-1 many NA TGCAGTGCTAGAGATCCGGGTGGGGGGGGTCAGCCCCAGCATTTT CSARDPGGGGQPQHF
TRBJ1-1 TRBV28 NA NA TGTGCCAGCAGGGATACGGGGGGCTTGGTCTTT CASRDTGGLVF
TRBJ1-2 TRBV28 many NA TGTGCCAGCAGTGGCCGGGGACGGAACTATGGCTACACCTTC CASSGRGRNYGYTF
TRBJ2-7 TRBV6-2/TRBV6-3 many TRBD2 TGTGCCAGCTCTCCAAAGCCGGCCGGGACTATGACGAGCGAGCAGTACTTC CASSPKPAGTMTSEQYF
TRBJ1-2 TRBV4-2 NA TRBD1 TGTGCCAGCAGCCGTGACAGGGGCTCTTCTGGCTACACCTTC CASSRDRGSSGYTF
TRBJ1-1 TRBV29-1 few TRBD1 TGCAGCGTTGAAGAAACGGGACAGATGAACACTGAAGCTTTCTTT CSVEETGQMNTEAFF
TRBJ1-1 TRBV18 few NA TGTGCCAGCTCACCAACTCACCAGCCACTCAACACTGAAGCTTTCTTT CASSPTHQPLNTEAFF
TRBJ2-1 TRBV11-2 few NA TGTGCCAGCAGCGTCTTACCCCAAGACTACAATGAGCAGTTCTTC CASSVLPQDYNEQFF
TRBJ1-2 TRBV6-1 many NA TGTGCCAGCAGCATTGACCCGACGGGGTACTATGGCTACACCTTC CASSIDPTGYYGYTF
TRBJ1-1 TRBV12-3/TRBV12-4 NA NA TGTGCCAGCAGCTCTTGGGCGGGGGGGTGCTTGACTGAAGCTTTCTTT CASSSWAGGCLTEAFF
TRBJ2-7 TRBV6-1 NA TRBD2 TGTGCCAGCAGTGCCTCCCTTAGCGGGAGCCACGAGCAGTACTTC CASSASLSGSHEQYF
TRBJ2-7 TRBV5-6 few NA TGTGCCAGCAGCGCCCGGGACGCTTCCTACGAGCAGTACTTC CASSARDASYEQYF
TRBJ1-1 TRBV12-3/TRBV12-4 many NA TGTGCCAGCATTCCTTGGACGGGCACTGAAGCTTTCTTT CASIPWTGTEAFF
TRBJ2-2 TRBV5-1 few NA TGCGCCAGCAGCATTTCTAGAGGGGCCACCGGGGAGCTGTTTTTT CASSISRGATGELFF
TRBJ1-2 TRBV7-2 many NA TGTGCCAGCAGCTTACAGGGATATGGCTACACCTTC CASSLQGYGYTF
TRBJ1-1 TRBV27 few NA TGTGCCAGCAGGCCATGGGCCCTGAACACTGAAGCTTTCTTT CASRPWALNTEAFF
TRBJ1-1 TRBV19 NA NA TGTGCCAGTATGAGGCAGGGAATGAACACTGAAGCTTTCTTT CASMRQGMNTEAFF
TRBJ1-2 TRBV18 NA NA TGTGCCAGCTCACCACAAGGGGCTCATGGCTACACCTTC CASSPQGAHGYTF
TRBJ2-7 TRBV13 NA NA TGTGCCAGCAGGATCCGGGACCCGCCCTACGAGCAGTACTTC CASRIRDPPYEQYF
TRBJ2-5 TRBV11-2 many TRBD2 TGTGCCAGCAGCTCGCTACGCGGGAGGCAAGAGACCCAGTACTTC CASSSLRGRQETQYF
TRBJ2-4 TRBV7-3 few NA TGTGCCAGCAGGGACACAGGGTCGGCCAAAAACATTCAGTACTTC CASRDTGSAKNIQYF
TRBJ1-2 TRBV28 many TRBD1 TGTGCCAGCAGCTTAGGACAGGAGAACTATGGCTACACCTTC CASSLGQENYGYTF
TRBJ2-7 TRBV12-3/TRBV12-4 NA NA TGTGCCAGCCGGGCGGGTTTGAGCTCCTACGAGCAGTACTTC CASRAGLSSYEQYF
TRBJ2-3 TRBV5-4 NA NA TGTGCCGGCAGCTTGGGGCTGACTAGCACAGATACGCAGTATTTT CAGSLGLTSTDTQYF
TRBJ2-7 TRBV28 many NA TGTGCCAGCAGTTTAATTGTCCGCCCCCACGAGCAGTACTTC CASSLIVRPHEQYF
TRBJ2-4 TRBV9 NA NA TGTGCCAGCAGCCCCCTTAGGTGGGAAAACATTCAGTACTTC CASSPLRWENIQYF
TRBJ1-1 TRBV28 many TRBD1 TGTGCCAGCAGTCTTTGGGACAGGACAGCTTTCTTT CASSLWDRTAFF
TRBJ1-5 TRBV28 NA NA TGTGCCAGCAGCCACACAGGGAGGGGAGGCAATCAGCCCCAGCATTTT CASSHTGRGGNQPQHF
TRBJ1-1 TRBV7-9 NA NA TGTGCCAGCAGGTCCCCGGGGAAGAACACTGAAGCTTTCTTT CASRSPGKNTEAFF